The present T cell receptor beta chain was sequenced within a study of blood T cell repertoires in COVID-19. In the study overall: COVID-19 samples collected from the United States, Italy and Spain covered acute and convalescent phases. Sources were T cells, B-cell-depleted T cells, or PBMCs; the material itself was cDNA or gDNA.

In its sample, this clone was seen once. Original processing methods: Amplifying reference gene primers gave estimates of nucleated cell counts. The data were produced by immunoSEQ multiplex PCR, yet TCRdb's version contains in-frame clones alone and is incomplete. The V and J calls and clone size come from that table; D and trimming were worked out from the DNA. Of about 280,000 clones detected, approximately 83% appear once; the ten largest clones hold 13%. The germline V gene has CDR1 MNHEY and CDR2 SVGAGI. CDR3 length equals 13 residues. Trimming took 10 bases from V and 4 from J, leaving 16 bases between them.

The chain carries TRBV6-5 and TRBJ1-2, with D perhaps matching TRBD1 (5 bases). The receptor was isolated from a human donor in a cohort sampled during active COVID-19. Sample: peripheral blood. The CDR3 nucleotides are TGTGCCACCACGTGGGGGGGAGGCTATGGCTACACCTTC. This translates into CATTWGGGYGYTF.